Listed below are T cell receptor beta chains from one sample, sequenced in a study of cytomegalovirus exposure and HLA in healthy donors. The data were produced by immunoSEQ multiplex PCR, yet TCRdb's version contains in-frame clones alone and is incomplete. The sample includes 90,000 or so clones, about 85% seen only once; the top ten take 20%. The sequenced material came from PBMCs. These receptors were collected from a man aged 18 to 29 in good health and CMV-seropositive. Each CDR3 is given with its conserved first and last residue. D genes are given only for firm matches. Clone size appears in some rows only: once, few, many, or a class for an expanded clone.

CASSYLGRGYGYTF TGTGCCAGCAGTTACCTCGGCAGGGGCTATGGCTACACCTTC TRBJ1-2 TRBV6-6 once .
CASSLGTNYGYTF TGTGCCAGCAGCTTAGGGACAAACTATGGCTACACCTTC TRBJ1-2 TRBV11-2 . .
CASSLGLGQGAPNYGYTF TGTGCCAGCAGCTTAGGGTTGGGACAGGGGGCTCCTAACTATGGCTACACCTTC TRBJ1-2 TRBV7-2 . TRBD1
CAISGDRGGNQPQHF TGTGCCATCAGTGGGGACAGGGGAGGCAATCAGCCCCAGCATTTT TRBJ1-5 TRBV10-3 . TRBD1
CASRPFSAPLGGGYGYTF TGTGCCAGCAGACCTTTCTCAGCCCCGTTAGGAGGTGGCTATGGCTACACCTTC TRBJ1-2 TRBV27 . .
CASSAPGLNTEAFF TGTGCCAGCAGCGCACCGGGTCTAAACACTGAAGCTTTCTTT TRBJ1-1 TRBV13 . .
CASKGTSGYNEQFF TGCGCCAGCAAGGGGACTAGCGGATACAATGAGCAGTTCTTC TRBJ2-1 TRBV5-1 . TRBD2
CASSLRSGGFYNEQFF TGTGCCAGCAGCTTGAGGTCAGGCGGGTTCTACAATGAGCAGTTCTTC TRBJ2-1 TRBV7-9 few .
CATRQGASNQPQHF TGTGCCACTCGACAGGGGGCGAGCAATCAGCCCCAGCATTTT TRBJ1-5 TRBV19 . TRBD1
CASSLSRQNTGELFF TGTGCCAGCAGTTTATCCAGACAGAACACCGGGGAGCTGTTTTTT TRBJ2-2 TRBV27 . .
CSVEVGRGANTGELFF TGCAGCGTTGAAGTGGGTCGGGGGGCGAACACCGGGGAGCTGTTTTTT TRBJ2-2 TRBV29-1 . TRBD2
CAWSDQGTGYTF TGTGCCTGGAGTGACCAGGGTACTGGCTACACCTTC TRBJ1-2 TRBV30 . .
CASSPVGGTGNTGELFF TGTGCCAGCAGCCCTGTCGGAGGGACAGGGAACACCGGGGAGCTGTTTTTT TRBJ2-2 TRBV5-4 . TRBD1
CASSLVRGTGELFF TGTGCCAGCAGCTTAGTCCGGGGTACCGGGGAGCTGTTTTTT TRBJ2-2 TRBV11-3 . .
CASSLSRGQNIQYF TGTGCCAGCAGTTTGTCCAGGGGGCAAAACATTCAGTACTTC TRBJ2-4 TRBV28 . TRBD1
CASSLDRGTGELFF TGCGCCAGCAGCCTTGATCGAGGCACCGGGGAGCTGTTTTTT TRBJ2-2 TRBV4-1 . .
CASSPRDREKLFF TGTGCCAGCAGTCCTAGGGACAGGGAAAAACTGTTTTTT TRBJ1-4 TRBV5-6 . TRBD1
CATMGGQETQYF TGTGCCACGATGGGGGGACAGGAGACCCAGTACTTC TRBJ2-5 TRBV27 . .
CASSSRAGTGHHGYTF TGTGCCAGCAGTTCCCGCGCCGGGACAGGTCACCATGGCTACACCTTC TRBJ1-2 TRBV27 . TRBD1
CASSIVYWDSHYNEQFF TGTGCCAGTAGTATAGTATATTGGGACAGCCATTACAATGAGCAGTTCTTC TRBJ2-1 TRBV19 . TRBD1
CASSLGLADEQFF TGTGCCAGCAGCCTGGGACTAGCGGATGAGCAGTTCTTC TRBJ2-1 TRBV7-9 once TRBD2
CAFTWAGQGAGEKLFF TGTGCCTTCACATGGGCGGGACAGGGGGCTGGTGAAAAACTGTTTTTT TRBJ1-4 TRBV30 . TRBD1
CASSLGLAGPLNEQFF TGTGCCAGCAGCCTGGGACTAGCGGGCCCCCTCAATGAGCAGTTCTTC TRBJ2-1 TRBV5-6 . TRBD2
CASTPNLGLPMTGELFF TGTGCCAGCACCCCGAATCTGGGACTCCCTATGACCGGGGAGCTGTTTTTT TRBJ2-2 TRBV5-8 . .
CASSPRERGFNTEAFF TGTGCCAGCTCACCACGGGAAAGGGGGTTTAACACTGAAGCTTTCTTT TRBJ1-1 TRBV18 . .
CASSVDAGGDTQYF TGTGCCAGCAGCGTAGACGCGGGGGGAGATACGCAGTATTTT TRBJ2-3 TRBV9 . TRBD2
CASRRTGAGTDTQYF TGTGCCAGCAGAAGGACAGGGGCTGGCACAGATACGCAGTATTTT TRBJ2-3 TRBV7-3 . TRBD1
CARYPVGTGYYGYTF TGTGCCCGGTATCCCGTCGGGACAGGCTACTATGGCTACACCTTC TRBJ1-2 TRBV30 . TRBD1
CASSLDGRGFTEAFF TGTGCCAGCAGCTTAGACGGCAGGGGGTTTACTGAAGCTTTCTTT TRBJ1-1 TRBV11-3 once TRBD1
CASSSGIAGNQPQHF TGTGCCAGCAGTTCTGGGATTGCAGGGAATCAGCCCCAGCATTTT TRBJ1-5 TRBV27 . .
CASRERQGAPGTEAFF TGTGCCAGCAGGGAAAGACAGGGGGCCCCCGGCACTGAAGCTTTCTTT TRBJ1-1 TRBV2 . TRBD1
CASSQESRGSGNTIYF TGCGCCAGCAGCCAAGAATCCCGGGGCTCTGGAAACACCATATATTTT TRBJ1-3 TRBV4-1 . .
CASTTADRGNRDGYTF TGTGCCAGTACGACGGCGGACAGGGGGAATCGGGATGGCTACACCTTC TRBJ1-2 TRBV19 . TRBD1
CASSPPGTGFDQPQHF TGCGCCAGCAGCCCCCCCGGGACAGGGTTCGATCAGCCCCAGCATTTT TRBJ1-5 TRBV4-1 few TRBD1
CASSRTGDGQPQHF TGTGCCAGCAGCAGAACAGGGGACGGTCAGCCCCAGCATTTT TRBJ1-5 TRBV7-9 . TRBD1
CASSLDSLHTGELFF TGTGCCAGCAGCTTAGACAGCCTCCACACCGGGGAGCTGTTTTTT TRBJ2-2 TRBV7-6 . .
CASSTGNTEAFF TGTGCCAGCTCTACAGGGAACACTGAAGCTTTCTTT TRBJ1-1 TRBV5-4 . .
CASSSPGRDRGTGELFF TGTGCCAGCAGCTCACCAGGGCGGGACAGGGGGACCGGGGAGCTGTTTTTT TRBJ2-2 TRBV7-6 . TRBD1
CASSQVTGLSYDYGYTF TGCGCCAGCAGCCAGGTCACGGGGTTATCATATGACTATGGCTACACCTTT TRBJ1-2 TRBV4-1 . .
CATSRGKQGYQPQHF TGTGCCACCAGCAGAGGGAAACAGGGGTACCAGCCCCAGCATTTT TRBJ1-5 TRBV15 . TRBD1
CASGEKDRVFGEKLFF TGTGCCAGCGGAGAAAAGGACAGGGTCTTTGGTGAAAAACTGTTTTTT TRBJ1-4 TRBV27 . TRBD1
CASSERGSDGYTF TGTGCCAGCAGTGAAAGGGGGAGCGATGGCTACACCTTC TRBJ1-2 TRBV6-1 . .
CASSADTGTEETQYF TGTGCCAGCAGCGCAGACACCGGGACAGAAGAGACCCAGTACTTC TRBJ2-5 TRBV9 . TRBD1
CASSQAGVYTF TGCGCCAGCAGCCAAGCTGGAGTCTACACCTTC TRBJ1-2 TRBV4-1 few .
CASSPSGQNTGELFF TGCGCCAGCAGCCCTTCGGGACAGAACACCGGGGAGCTGTTTTTT TRBJ2-2 TRBV4-1 . .
CASSLWGQGALVTQYF TGTGCCAGCAGTTTATGGGGACAGGGGGCGCTTGTGACCCAGTACTTC TRBJ2-5 TRBV28 . TRBD1
CASSPSRAGELFF TGTGCCAGCTCACCATCTAGAGCGGGGGAGCTGTTTTTT TRBJ2-2 TRBV18 few .
CASSEDRLQFF TGTGCCAGCAGTGAGGACAGGCTGCAGTTCTTC TRBJ2-1 TRBV2 once TRBD1
CASVSHRTYEQYF TGTGCCAGCGTATCGCACAGGACCTACGAGCAGTACTTC TRBJ2-7 TRBV2 . .
CASSGGLAGADTQYF TGTGCCAGCAGTGGGGGACTAGCGGGAGCAGATACGCAGTATTTT TRBJ2-3 TRBV6-1 . TRBD2
CASSPVLEGYNEQFF TGTGCCAGCAGCCCGGTGCTTGAGGGCTACAATGAGCAGTTCTTC TRBJ2-1 TRBV11-1 once .
CASRRDRGHEQFF TGTGCCAGCAGAAGGGACAGGGGCCATGAGCAGTTCTTC TRBJ2-1 TRBV6-5 . TRBD1